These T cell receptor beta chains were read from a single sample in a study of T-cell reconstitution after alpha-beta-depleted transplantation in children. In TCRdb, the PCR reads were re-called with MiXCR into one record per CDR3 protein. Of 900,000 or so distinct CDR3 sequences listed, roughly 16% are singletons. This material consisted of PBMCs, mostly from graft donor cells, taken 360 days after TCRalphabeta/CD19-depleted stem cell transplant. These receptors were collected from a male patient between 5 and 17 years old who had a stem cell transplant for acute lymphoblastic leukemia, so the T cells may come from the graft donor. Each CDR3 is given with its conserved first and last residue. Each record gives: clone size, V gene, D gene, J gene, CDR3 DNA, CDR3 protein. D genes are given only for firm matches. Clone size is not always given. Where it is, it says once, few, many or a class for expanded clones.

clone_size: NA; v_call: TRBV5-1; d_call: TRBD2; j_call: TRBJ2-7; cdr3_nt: TGCGCCAGCAGCGATTCTCTAGCGGGAGGTCCCTACGAGCAGTACTTC; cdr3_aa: CASSDSLAGGPYEQYF
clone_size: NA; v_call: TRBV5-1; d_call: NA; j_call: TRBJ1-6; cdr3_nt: TGCGCCAGCAGCCCCTACCAACCGACACCACTTTCACCCCTCCACTTT; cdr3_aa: CASSPYQPTPLSPLHF
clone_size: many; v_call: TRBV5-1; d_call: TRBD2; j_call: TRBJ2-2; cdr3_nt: TGCGCCAGCAGCCCGCCGGGACTAGCCCTGCGAGGCACCGGGGAGCTGTTTTTT; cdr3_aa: CASSPPGLALRGTGELFF
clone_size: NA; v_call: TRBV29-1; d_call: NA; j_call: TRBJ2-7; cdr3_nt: TGCAGCGTTGCACGGGTGGGTAGCTCCTACGAGCAGTACTTC; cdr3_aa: CSVARVGSSYEQYF
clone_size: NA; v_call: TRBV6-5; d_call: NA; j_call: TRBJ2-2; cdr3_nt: TGTGCCAGCACAGGGGACGGGGAGCTGTTTTTT; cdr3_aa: CASTGDGELFF
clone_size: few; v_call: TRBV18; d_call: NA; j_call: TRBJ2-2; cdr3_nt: TGTGCCAGCTCACCTCACGGTCGAGGGACTTATACCGGGGAGCTGTTTTTT; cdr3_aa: CASSPHGRGTYTGELFF
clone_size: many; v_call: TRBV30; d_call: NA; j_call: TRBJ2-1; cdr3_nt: TGTGCCTGGGGGGGGGACACCTCCTACAATGAGCAGTTCTTC; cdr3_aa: CAWGGDTSYNEQFF
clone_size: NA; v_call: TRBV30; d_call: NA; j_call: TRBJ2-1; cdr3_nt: TGTGCCTGGAGTGTAAACTCCTACAATGAGCAGTTCTTC; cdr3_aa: CAWSVNSYNEQFF
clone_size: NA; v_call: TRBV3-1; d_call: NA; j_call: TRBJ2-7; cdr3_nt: TGTGCCAGCAGCCACCACCGACGGGTCGAGCAGTACTTC; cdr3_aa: CASSHHRRVEQYF
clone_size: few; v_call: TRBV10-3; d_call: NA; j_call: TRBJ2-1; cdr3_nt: TGTGCCATCAGTCCACAGGGATCCAATGAGCAGTTCTTC; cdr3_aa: CAISPQGSNEQFF
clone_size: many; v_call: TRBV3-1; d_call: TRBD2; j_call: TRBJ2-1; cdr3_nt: TGTGCCAGCAGCCCACGGACTAGCGGGAGGGCCTTGAGGAATGAGCAGTTCTTC; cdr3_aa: CASSPRTSGRALRNEQFF
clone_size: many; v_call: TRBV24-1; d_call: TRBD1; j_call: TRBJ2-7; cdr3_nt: TGTGCCACCAGTGATTTCACTAGGACAGGAGCCTACGAGCAGTACTTC; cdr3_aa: CATSDFTRTGAYEQYF
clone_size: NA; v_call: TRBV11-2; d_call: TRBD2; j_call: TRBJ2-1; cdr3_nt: TGTGCCAGCAGCCCCCGACTAGCGGGAGGCCCCCCGATAACCTACAATGAGCAGTTCTTC; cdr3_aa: CASSPRLAGGPPITYNEQFF
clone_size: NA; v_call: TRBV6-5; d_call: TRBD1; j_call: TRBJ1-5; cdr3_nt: TGTGCCAGCAGTTACGACGGGACAGGATTGCATCAGCCCCAGCATTTT; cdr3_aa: CASSYDGTGLHQPQHF
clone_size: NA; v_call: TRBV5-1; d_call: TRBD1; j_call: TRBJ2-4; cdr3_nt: TGCGCCAGCAGCATCCCGGGACAGGGAACCAAAAACATTCAGTACTTC; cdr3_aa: CASSIPGQGTKNIQYF
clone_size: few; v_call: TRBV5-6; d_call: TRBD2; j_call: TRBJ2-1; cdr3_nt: TGTGCCAGCAGCCCGGGACTAGCGGGAGGGCCGGGGCAGTTCTTC; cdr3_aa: CASSPGLAGGPGQFF
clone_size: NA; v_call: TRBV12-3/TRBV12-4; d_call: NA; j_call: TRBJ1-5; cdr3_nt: TGTGCCAGCAGTTTCCTGACAGATTATAGCAATCAGCCCCAGCATTTT; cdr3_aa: CASSFLTDYSNQPQHF
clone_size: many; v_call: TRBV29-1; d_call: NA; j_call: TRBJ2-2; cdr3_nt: TGCAGCGTTCACGGGACCGGTAACACCGGGGAGCTGTTTTTT; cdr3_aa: CSVHGTGNTGELFF
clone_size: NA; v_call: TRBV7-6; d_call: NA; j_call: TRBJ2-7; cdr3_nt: TGTGCCAGCAGCGCACAGGGTAGCTACGTGGAGCAGTACTTC; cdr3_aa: CASSAQGSYVEQYF
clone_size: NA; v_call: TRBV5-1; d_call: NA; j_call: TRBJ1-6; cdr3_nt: TGCGCCAGCAGCTTGGTGCAGGGGAACTATTCACCCCTCCACTTT; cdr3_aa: CASSLVQGNYSPLHF
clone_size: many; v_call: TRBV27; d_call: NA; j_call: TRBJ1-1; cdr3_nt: TGTGCCAGCAGTTTATTTGGGGGGCCGAACACTGAAGCTTTCTTT; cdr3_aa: CASSLFGGPNTEAFF
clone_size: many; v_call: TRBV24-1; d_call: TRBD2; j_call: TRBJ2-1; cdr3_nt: TGTGCCACCAGAGCGGGACTAGCGGGAGAGGGTGAGCAGTTCTTC; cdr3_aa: CATRAGLAGEGEQFF